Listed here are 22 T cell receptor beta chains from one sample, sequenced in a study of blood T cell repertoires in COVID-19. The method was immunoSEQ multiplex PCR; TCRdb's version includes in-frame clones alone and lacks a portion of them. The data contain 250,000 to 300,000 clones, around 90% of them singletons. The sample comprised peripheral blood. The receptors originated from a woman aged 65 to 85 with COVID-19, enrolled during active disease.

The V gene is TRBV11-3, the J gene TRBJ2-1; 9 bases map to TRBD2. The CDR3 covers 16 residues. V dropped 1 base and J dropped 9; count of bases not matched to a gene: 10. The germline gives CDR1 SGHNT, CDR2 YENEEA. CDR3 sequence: CASSLVGAGGPSEQFF. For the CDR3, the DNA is TGTGCCAGCAGCTTAGTAGGCGCGGGAGGGCCAAGTGAGCAGTTCTTC.

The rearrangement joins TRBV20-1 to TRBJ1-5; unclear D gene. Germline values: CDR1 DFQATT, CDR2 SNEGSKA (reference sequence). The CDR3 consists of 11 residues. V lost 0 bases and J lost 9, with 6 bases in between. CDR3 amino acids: CSARDAGPQHF. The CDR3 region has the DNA TGCAGTGCTAGAGATGCGGGGCCCCAGCATTTT.

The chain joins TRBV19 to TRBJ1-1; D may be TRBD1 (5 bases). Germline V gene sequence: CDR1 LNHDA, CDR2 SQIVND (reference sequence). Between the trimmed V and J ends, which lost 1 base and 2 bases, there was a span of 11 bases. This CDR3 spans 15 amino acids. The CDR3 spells CASSIGQGRNTEAFF. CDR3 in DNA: TGTGCCAGTAGTATAGGGCAGGGCCGAAACACTGAAGCTTTCTTT.

The CDR3 spells CASGTSSSGNTIYF. The CDR3 region has the DNA TGTGCCAGCGGTACCTCGAGCTCTGGAAACACCATATATTTT. The rearrangement uses TRBV6-5 and TRBJ1-3; the D is unclear. Germline loops: CDR1 MNHEY, CDR2 SVGAGI. The CDR3 length is 14 residues. V was shortened by 8 bases and J by 0 bases, with 11 bases between the two germline ends.

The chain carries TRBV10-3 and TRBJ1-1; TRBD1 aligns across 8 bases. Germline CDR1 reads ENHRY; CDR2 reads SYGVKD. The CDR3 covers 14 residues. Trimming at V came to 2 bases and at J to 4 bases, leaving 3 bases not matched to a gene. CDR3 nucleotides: TGTGCCATCAGTGAGGGACAGGGTTTCACTGAAGCTTTCTTT. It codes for CAISEGQGFTEAFF.

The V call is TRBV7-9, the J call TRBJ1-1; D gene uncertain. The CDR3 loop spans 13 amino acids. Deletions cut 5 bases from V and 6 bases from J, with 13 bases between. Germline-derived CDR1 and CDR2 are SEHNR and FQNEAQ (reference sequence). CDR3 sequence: CASSIVGVAEAFF. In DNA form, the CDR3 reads TGTGCCAGCAGCATAGTCGGGGTGGCTGAAGCTTTCTTT. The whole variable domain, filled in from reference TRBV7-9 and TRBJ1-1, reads DTGVSQNPRHKITKRGQNVTFRCDPISEHNRLYWYRQTLGQGPEFLTYFQNEAQLEKSRLLSDRFSAERPKGSFSTLEIQRTEQGDSAMYLCASSIVGVAEAFFGQGTRLTVV.

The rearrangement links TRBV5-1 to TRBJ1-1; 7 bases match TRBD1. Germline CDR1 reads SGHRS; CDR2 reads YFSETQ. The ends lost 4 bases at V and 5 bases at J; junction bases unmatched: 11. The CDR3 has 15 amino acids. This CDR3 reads CASSMQGTEGTEAFF. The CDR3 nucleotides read TGCGCCAGCAGCATGCAGGGGACAGAAGGAACTGAAGCTTTCTTT.

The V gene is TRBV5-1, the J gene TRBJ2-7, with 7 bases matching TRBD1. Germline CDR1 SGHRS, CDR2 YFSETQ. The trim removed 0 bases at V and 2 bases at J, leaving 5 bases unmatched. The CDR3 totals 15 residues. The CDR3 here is CASSLAPGQTYEQYF. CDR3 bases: TGCGCCAGCAGCTTGGCCCCGGGACAGACCTACGAGCAGTACTTC.

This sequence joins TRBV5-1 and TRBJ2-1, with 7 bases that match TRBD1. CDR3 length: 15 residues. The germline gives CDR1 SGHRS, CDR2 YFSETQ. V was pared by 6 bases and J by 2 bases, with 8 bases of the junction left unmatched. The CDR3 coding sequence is TGCGCCAGCATCAGGGGGAGAGGAGCCTACAATGAGCAGTTCTTC. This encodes CASIRGRGAYNEQFF.

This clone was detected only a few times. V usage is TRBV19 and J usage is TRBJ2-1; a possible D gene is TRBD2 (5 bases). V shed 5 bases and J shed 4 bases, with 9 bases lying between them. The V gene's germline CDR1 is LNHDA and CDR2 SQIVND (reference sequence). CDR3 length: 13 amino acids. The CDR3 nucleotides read TGTGCCAGTAGTCTCGGGGTGTACAATGAGCAGTTCTTC. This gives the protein CASSLGVYNEQFF.

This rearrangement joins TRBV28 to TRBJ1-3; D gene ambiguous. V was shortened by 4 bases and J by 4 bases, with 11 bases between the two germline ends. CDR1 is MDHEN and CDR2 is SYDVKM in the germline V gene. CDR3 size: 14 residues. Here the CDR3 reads CASSSITEGNTIYF. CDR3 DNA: TGTGCCAGCAGTTCCATCACCGAGGGAAACACCATATATTTT. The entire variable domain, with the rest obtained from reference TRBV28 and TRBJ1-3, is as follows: DVKVTQSSRYLVKRTGEKVFLECVQDMDHENMFWYRQDPGLGLRLIYFSYDVKMKEKGDIPEGYSVSREKKERFSLILESASTNQTSMYLCASSSITEGNTIYFGEGSWLTVV.

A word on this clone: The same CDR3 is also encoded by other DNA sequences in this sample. This CDR3 is CASSPSGSSYEQYF. The DNA for the CDR3 is TGTGCCAGCTCCCCCTCAGGAAGCTCCTACGAGCAGTACTTC. The genes are TRBV18 and TRBJ2-7, with no clear D. Germline V gene lookup returns CDR1 KGHSH and CDR2 LQKENI. This CDR3 region has 14 residues. V was shortened by 6 bases and J by 0 bases, with 12 bases between the two germline ends.

This CDR3 is CASRFRDTPFGNQPQHF. The DNA of the CDR3 is TGTGCCAGTAGGTTCCGGGACACACCTTTCGGCAATCAGCCCCAGCATTTT. The rearrangement links TRBV19 to TRBJ1-5; D might be TRBD1 (6 bases). Between the trimmed V and J ends, which lost 6 bases and 2 bases, there was a span of 20 bases. The CDR3 is 17 amino acids. The germline V gene has CDR1 LNHDA and CDR2 SQIVND (reference sequence).

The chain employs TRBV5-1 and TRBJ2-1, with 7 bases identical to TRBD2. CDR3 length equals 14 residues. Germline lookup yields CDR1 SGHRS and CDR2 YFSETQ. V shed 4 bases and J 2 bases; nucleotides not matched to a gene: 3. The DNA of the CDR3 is TGCGCCAGCAGCCCTAGCGGAACCTACAATGAGCAGTTCTTC. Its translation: CASSPSGTYNEQFF.

The chain's CDR3 is CASRNGQGAVLSLYEQYF. CDR3 DNA sequence: TGTGCCAGCAGAAACGGACAGGGGGCTGTCCTATCCCTCTACGAGCAGTACTTC. The rearrangement links TRBV7-2 to TRBJ2-7; TRBD1 matches at 11 bases. This CDR3 region has 18 residues. The germline V gene has CDR1 SGHTA and CDR2 FQGNSA. Trimming removed 6 bases from V and 3 bases from J; junction bases left unmatched: 16.

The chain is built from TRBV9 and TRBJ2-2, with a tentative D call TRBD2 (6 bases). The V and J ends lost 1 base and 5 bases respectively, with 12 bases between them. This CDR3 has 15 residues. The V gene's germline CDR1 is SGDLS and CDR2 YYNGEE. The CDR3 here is CASSVLSGATGELFF. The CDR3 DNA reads TGTGCCAGCAGCGTATTGTCGGGAGCGACCGGGGAGCTGTTTTTT. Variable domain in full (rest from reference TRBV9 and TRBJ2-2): DSGVTQTPKHLITATGQRVTLRCSPRSGDLSVYWYQQSLDQGLQFLIQYYNGEERAKGNILERFSAQQFPDLHSELNLSSLELGDSALYFCASSVLSGATGELFFGEGSRLTVL.

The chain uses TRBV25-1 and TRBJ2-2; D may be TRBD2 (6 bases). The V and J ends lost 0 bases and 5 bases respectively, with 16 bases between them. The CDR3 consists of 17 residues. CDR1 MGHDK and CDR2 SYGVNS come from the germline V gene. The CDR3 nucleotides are TGTGCCAGCAGTGAATATTCGGGCGGGGTGCGAACCGGGGAGCTGTTTTTT. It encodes CASSEYSGGVRTGELFF.

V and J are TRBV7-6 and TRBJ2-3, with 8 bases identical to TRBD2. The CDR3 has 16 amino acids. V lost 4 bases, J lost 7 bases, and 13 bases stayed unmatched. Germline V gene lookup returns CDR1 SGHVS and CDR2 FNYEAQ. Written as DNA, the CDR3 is TGTGCCAGCAGCTCCCCTAACGGGAGGGCGGGATATACGCAGTATTTT. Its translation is CASSSPNGRAGYTQYF.

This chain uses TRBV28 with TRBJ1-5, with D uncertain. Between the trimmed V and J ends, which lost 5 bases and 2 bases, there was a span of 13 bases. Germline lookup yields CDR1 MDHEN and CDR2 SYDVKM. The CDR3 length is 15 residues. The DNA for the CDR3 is TGTGCCAGCAGTCCCTCCGGGGTCCGCAATCAGCCCCAGCATTTT. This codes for CASSPSGVRNQPQHF.

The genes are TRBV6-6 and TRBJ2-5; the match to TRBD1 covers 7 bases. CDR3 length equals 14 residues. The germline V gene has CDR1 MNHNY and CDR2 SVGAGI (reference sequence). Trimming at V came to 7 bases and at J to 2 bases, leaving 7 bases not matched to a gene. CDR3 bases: TGTGCCAGCAAGACAGGGTCGCGGCAAGAGACCCAGTACTTC. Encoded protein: CASKTGSRQETQYF.

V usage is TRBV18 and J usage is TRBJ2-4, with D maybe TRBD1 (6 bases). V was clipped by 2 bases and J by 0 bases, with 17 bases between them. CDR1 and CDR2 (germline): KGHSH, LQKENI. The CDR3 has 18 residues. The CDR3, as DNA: TGTGCCAGCTCACCAAATTGGGACACCTCATTAGCCAAAAACATTCAGTACTTC. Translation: CASSPNWDTSLAKNIQYF.

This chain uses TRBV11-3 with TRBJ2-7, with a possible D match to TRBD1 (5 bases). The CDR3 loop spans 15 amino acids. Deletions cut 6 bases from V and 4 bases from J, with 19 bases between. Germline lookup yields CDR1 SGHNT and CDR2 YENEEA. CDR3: CASRKQARNFYEQYF. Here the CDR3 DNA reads TGTGCCAGCAGAAAACAGGCACGCAACTTTTACGAGCAGTACTTC.